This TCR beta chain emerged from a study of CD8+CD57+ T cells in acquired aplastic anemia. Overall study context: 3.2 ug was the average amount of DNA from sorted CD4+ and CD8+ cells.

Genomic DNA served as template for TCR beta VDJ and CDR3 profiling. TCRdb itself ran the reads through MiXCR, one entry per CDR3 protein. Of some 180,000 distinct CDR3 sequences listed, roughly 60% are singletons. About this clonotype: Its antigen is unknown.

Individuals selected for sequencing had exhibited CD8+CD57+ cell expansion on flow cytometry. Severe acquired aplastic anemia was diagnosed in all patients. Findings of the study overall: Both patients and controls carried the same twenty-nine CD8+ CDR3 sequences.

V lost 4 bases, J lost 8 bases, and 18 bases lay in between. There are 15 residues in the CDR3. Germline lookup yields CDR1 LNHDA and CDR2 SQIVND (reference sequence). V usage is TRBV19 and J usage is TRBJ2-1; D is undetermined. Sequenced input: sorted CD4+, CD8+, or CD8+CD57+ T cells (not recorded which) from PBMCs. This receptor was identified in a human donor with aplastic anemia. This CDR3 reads CASSTSWVITHEQFF. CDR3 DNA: TGTGCCAGTAGTACCTCATGGGTGATAACGCATGAGCAGTTCTTC.